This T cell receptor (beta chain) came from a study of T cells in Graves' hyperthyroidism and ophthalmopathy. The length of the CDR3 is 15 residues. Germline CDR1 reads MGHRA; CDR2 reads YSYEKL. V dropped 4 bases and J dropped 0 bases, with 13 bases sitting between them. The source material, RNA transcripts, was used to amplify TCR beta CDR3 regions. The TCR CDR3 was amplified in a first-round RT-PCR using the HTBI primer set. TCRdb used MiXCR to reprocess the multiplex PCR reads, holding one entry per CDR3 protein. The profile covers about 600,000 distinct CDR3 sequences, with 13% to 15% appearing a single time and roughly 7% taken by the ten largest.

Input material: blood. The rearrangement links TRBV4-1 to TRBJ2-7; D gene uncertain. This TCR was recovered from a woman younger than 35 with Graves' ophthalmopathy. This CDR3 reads CASSRSSGSSYEQYF. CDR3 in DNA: TGCGCCAGCAGCCGCAGCTCGGGCAGCTCCTACGAGCAGTACTTC.